This record concerns one TCR beta chain sequence. Its target is unknown. This specimen comes from a study of siplizumab effects on memory and regulatory T cells. General study findings and limits: The alloreactive clones that mapped to unstimulated subsets made up only a minor fraction. Greater diversity than memory cells seemed evident in naive T cells, which also appeared to be major alloresponse contributors. The drug siplizumab significantly decreased the alloreactive sequences that could be traced to unstimulated CD4+ memory cells.

V lost 0 bases and J 0 bases, leaving 5 bases between the germline ends. There are 13 residues in the CDR3. CDR1 and CDR2 from the germline V gene are SQVTM and ANQGSEA. Each sample yielded about 9.2 x 10^4 assayed TCR templates. The assay was immunoSEQ multiplex PCR, and TCRdb's table has in-frame clones only and misses some. The sample has about 50,000 clones, 95% to 98% seen once. This TCR came from a human donor in good health. The material sequenced was naive CD8+ T cells sorted from blood. V gene TRBV29-1 combines with J gene TRBJ1-1, with D unclear. CDR3 DNA: TGCAGCGTTGAAGAGGGAATGAACACTGAAGCTTTCTTT. It encodes CSVEEGMNTEAFF.